Included here is one TCR beta chain sequence, with context. Its antigen is undetermined. Regarding time point: week 35, safety follow-up. Alongside topical imiquimod, each dose of vaccine comprised 300 ug of mutant IDH1 20-mer peptide. Patients came in for eight vaccinations, in weeks 1, 3, 5, 7, 11, 15, 19 and 23. This sample is drawn from a study of a mutant IDH1 vaccine in newly diagnosed glioma. The wider study: Beginning 4-6 weeks after radiotherapy alone, or with temozolomide cycles, vaccination took place.

Assay: immunoSEQ multiplex PCR; the TCRdb copy retains only in-frame clones and omits some. The sample consists of about 32,000 clones, roughly 77% of them appearing once. The source is a man aged 35-49 years with glioma. Some clones in this sample may be carry-over from other donors' samples. This specimen consisted of PBMCs, obtained from a glioma patient whose treatment included an IDH1 peptide vaccine.

Written as DNA, the CDR3 is TGTGCCAGCAGAACCGGGACAGGGATAAATCAGCCCCAGCATTTT. Protein: CASRTGTGINQPQHF. The V and J genes are TRBV2 and TRBJ1-5; 9 bases fit TRBD1. The CDR3 runs to 15 residues. Per the germline V gene, CDR1 is SNHLY and CDR2 is FYNNEI. Trimming cost V 6 bases and J 4 bases; bases outside gene matches: 7.